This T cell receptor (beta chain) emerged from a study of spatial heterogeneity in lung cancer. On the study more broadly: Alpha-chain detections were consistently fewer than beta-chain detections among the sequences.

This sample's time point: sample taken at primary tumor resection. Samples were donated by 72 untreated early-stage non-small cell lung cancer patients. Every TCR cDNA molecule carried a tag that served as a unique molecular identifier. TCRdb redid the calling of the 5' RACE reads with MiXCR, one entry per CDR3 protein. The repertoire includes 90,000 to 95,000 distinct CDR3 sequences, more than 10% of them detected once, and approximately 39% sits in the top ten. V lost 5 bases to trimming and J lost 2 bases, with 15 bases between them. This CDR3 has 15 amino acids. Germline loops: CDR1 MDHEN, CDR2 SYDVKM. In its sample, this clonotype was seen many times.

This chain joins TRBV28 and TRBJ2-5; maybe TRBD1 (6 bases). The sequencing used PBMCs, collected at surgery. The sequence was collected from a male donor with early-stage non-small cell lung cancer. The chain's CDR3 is CASSNQGIYQETQYF. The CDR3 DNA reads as TGTGCCAGCAGTAACCAGGGGATATATCAAGAGACCCAGTACTTC.